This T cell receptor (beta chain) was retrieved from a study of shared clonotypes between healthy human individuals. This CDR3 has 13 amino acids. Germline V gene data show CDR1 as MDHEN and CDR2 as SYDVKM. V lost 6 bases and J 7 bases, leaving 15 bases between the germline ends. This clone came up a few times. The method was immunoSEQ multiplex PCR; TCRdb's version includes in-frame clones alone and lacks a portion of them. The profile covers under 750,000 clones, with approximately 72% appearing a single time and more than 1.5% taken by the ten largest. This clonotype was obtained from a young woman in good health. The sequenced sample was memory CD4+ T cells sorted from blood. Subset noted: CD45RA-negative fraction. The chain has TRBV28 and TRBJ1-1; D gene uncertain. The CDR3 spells CASRSNGRNEAFF. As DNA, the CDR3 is TGTGCCAGCAGATCCAACGGCCGAAATGAAGCTTTCTTT.